Described below is a single T cell receptor (beta chain) sequence and its context. As yet, its antigen is unknown. The CDR3 has 13 amino acids. Germline loops: CDR1 SGHDT, CDR2 YYEEEE. Trimming pared 1 base from V and 5 bases from J, leaving 6 bases between. The PCR used 60 Vbeta and 13 Jbeta primers. Sequencing used immunoSEQ multiplex PCR; TCRdb keeps in-frame clones, though not all of them. The table has over 100,000 clones, about 70% seen once. This record belongs to a study of cytomegalovirus exposure and HLA in healthy donors. Study observations and caveats: V segments that were indistinguishable, TRBV6-2 and TRBV6-3 among them, were omitted from analysis. Later analysis identified a missense DCLRE1C variant that was linked to TCR beta V- and J-gene trimming.

Sequenced sample: PBMCs. The sequence came from a male donor in good health and CMV-seronegative. The gene calls are TRBV5-6 and TRBJ2-2; D remains unclear. Here the CDR3 DNA reads TGTGCCAGCAGCTTGATGAGAACCGGGGAGCTGTTTTTT. This sequence encodes CASSLMRTGELFF.